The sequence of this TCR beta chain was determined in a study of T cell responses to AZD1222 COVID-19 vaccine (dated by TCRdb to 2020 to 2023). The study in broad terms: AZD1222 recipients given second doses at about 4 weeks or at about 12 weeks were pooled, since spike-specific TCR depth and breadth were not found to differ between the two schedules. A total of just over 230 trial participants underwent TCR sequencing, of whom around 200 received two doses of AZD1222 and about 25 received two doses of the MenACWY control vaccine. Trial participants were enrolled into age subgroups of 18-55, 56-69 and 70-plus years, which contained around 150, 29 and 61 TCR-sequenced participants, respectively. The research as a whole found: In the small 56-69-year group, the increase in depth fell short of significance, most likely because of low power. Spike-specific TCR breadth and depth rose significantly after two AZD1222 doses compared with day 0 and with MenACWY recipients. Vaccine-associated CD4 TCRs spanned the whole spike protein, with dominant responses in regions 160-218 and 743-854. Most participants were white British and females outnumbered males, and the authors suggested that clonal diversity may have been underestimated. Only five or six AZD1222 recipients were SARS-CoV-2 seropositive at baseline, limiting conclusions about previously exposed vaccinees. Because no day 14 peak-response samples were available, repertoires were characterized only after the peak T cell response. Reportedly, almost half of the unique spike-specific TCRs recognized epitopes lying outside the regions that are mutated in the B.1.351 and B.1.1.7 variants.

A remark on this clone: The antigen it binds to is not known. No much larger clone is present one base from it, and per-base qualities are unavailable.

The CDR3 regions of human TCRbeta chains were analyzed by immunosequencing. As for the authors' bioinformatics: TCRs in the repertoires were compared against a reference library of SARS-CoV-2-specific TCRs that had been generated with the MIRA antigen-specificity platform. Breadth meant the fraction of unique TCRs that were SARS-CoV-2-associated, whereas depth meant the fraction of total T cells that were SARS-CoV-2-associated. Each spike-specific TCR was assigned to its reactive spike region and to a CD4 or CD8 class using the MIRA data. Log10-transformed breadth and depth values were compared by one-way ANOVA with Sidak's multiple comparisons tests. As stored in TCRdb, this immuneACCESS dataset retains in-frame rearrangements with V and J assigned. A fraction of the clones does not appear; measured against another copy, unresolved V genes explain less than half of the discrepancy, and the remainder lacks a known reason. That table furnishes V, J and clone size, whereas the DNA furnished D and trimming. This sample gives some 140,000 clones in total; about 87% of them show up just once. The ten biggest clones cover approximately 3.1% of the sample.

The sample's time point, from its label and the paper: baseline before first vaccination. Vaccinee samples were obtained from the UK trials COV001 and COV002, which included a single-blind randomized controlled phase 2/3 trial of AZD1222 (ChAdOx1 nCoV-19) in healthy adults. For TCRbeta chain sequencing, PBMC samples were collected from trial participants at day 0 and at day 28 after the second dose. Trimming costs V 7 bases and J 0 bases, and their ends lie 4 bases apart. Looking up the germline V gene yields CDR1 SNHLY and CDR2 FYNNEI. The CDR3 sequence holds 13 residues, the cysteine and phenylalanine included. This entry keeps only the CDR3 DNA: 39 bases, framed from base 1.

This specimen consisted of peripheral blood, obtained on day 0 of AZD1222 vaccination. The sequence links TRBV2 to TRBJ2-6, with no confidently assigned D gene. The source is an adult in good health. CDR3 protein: CASIPSGANVLTF. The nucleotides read TGTGCCAGCATCCCCTCTGGGGCCAACGTCCTGACTTTC. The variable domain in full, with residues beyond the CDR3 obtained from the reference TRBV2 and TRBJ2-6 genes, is EPEVTQTPSHQVTQMGQEVILRCVPISNHLYFYWYRQILGQKVEFLVSFYNNEISEKSEIFDDQFSVERPDGSNFTLKIRSTKLEDSAMYFCASIPSGANVLTFGAGSRLTVL.